The clone carrying this T cell receptor (beta chain) showed up just once. The data stem from a study of blood T cell repertoires in COVID-19. Study background: T cells, B-cell-depleted T cells, or PBMCs provided the cDNA or gDNA that served as material.

Assay: immunoSEQ multiplex PCR; the TCRdb copy retains only in-frame clones and omits some. The sample contains a few hundred thousand clones, over 75% of which appear only once. Trimming pared 0 bases from V and 3 bases from J, leaving 12 bases between. The CDR3 sequence is 15 residues long. Germline values: CDR1 SGHNT, CDR2 YYREEE (reference sequence). Sequencing was performed on peripheral blood. This clonotype was sampled from a woman in her forties or fifties who had recovered from COVID-19. The rearrangement joins TRBV5-4 to TRBJ2-5; possibly TRBD1 for D (5 bases). CDR3 nucleotide sequence: TGTGCCAGCAGCTTGGTCGCCAGGGCCGAAGAGACCCAGTACTTC. It yields the protein CASSLVARAEETQYF.